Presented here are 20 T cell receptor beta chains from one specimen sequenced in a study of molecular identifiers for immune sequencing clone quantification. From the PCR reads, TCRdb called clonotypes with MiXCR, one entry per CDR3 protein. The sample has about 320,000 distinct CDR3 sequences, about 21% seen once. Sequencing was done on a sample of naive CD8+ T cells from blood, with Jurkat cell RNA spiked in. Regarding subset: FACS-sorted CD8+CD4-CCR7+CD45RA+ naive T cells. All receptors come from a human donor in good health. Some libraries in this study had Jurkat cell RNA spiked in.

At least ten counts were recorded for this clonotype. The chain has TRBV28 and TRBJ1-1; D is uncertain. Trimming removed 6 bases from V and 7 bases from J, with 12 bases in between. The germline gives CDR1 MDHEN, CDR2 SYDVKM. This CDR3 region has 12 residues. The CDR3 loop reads CASRHPEFEAFF. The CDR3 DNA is TGTGCCAGCAGGCACCCGGAGTTTGAAGCTTTCTTT.

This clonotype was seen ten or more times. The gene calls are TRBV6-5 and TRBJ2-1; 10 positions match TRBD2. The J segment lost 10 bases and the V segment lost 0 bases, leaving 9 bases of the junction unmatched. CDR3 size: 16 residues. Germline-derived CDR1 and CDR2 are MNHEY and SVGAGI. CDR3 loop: CASSYSRLAGVWEQFF. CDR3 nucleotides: TGTGCCAGCAGTTACTCTCGTCTAGCGGGAGTCTGGGAGCAGTTCTTC.

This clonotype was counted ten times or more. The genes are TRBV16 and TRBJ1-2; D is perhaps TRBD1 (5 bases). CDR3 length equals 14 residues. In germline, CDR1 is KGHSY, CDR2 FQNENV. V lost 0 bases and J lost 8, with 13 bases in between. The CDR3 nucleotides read TGTGCCAGCAGCCAATCGATTTATAGGGACGGCTACACCTTC. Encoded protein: CASSQSIYRDGYTF.

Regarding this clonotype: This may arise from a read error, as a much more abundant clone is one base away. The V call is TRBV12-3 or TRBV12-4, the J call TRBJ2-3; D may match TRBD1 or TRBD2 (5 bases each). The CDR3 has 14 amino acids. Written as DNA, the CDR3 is TGTGCCGGCAGTTTCTATGGGACCGCAGATACGCAGTATTTT. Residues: CAGSFYGTADTQYF.

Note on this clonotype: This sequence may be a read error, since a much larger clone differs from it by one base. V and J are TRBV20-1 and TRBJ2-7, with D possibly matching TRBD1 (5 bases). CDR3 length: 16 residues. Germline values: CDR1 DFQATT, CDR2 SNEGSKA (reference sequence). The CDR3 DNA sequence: TGCGGTGCTAGAGATGATAGGGCAGGGCGGATCTACGAGCAGTACTTC. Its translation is CGARDDRAGRIYEQYF.

Here the CDR3 DNA reads TGTGCCACCAGCAGAGTTCGCACAGATACGCAGTATTTT. Protein sequence: CATSRVRTDTQYF. The chain links TRBV15 to TRBJ2-3; D ambiguous. Trimming removed 1 base at V and 1 base at J, with 3 bases between. The V gene's germline CDR1 is LNHNV and CDR2 YYDKDF (reference sequence). This CDR3 has 13 residues.

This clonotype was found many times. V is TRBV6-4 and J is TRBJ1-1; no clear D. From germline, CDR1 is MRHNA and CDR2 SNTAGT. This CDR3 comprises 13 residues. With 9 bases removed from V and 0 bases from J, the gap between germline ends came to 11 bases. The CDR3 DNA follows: TGTGCCAGTTCCTCGACGTTGAACACTGAAGCTTTCTTT. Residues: CASSSTLNTEAFF.

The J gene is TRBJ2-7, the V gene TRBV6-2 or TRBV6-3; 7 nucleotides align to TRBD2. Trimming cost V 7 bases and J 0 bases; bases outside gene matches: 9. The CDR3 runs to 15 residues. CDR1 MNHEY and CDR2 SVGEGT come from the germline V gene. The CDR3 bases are TGTGCCAGCAAAAAAAGCGGGGACTCCTCCTACGAGCAGTACTTC. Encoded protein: CASKKSGDSSYEQYF.

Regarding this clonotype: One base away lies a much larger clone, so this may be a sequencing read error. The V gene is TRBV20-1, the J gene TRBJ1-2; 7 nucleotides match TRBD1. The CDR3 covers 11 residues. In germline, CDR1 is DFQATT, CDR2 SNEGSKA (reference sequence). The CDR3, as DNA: TGCGGTGCTAGGTCAGACAGGGACTACACCTTC. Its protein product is CGARSDRDYTF.

The CDR3 DNA sequence: TGCGCCAGCAGCTTTTGGCGGGGGGCCCAAGAGACCCAGTACTTC. This sequence encodes CASSFWRGAQETQYF. V is TRBV5-1 and J is TRBJ2-5; TRBD2 agrees at 8 bases. This CDR3 is 15 amino acids long. The germline V gene has CDR1 SGHRS and CDR2 YFSETQ. The V and J ends lost 2 bases and 1 base, in that order; junction bases with no gene match: 4.

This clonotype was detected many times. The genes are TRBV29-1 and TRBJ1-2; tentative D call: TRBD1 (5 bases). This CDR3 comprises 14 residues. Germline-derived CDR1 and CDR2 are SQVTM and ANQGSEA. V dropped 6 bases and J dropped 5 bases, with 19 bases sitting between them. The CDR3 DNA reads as TGCAGCGTCGTTGGGGACGGAGAGACTTATGGCTACACCTTC. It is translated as CSVVGDGETYGYTF.

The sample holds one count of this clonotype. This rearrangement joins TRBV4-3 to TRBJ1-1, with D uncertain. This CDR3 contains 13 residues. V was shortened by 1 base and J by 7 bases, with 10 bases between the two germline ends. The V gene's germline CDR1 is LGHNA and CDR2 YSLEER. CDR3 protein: CASSQAAELEAFF. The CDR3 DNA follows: TGCGCCAGCAGCCAAGCGGCCGAACTTGAAGCTTTCTTT.

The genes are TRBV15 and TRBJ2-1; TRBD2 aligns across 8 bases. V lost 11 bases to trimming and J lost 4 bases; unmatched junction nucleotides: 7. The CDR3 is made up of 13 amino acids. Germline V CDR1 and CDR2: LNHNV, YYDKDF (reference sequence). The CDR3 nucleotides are TGTGCCGTGCCGGGACTAGGGTACAATGAGCAGTTCTTC. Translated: CAVPGLGYNEQFF.

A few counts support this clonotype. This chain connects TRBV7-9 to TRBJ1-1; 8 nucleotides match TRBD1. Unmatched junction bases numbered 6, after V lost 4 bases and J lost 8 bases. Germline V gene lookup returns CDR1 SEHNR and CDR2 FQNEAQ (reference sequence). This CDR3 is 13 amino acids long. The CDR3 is CASSYAGGYEAFF. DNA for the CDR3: TGTGCCAGCAGCTACGCAGGGGGCTACGAAGCTTTCTTT.

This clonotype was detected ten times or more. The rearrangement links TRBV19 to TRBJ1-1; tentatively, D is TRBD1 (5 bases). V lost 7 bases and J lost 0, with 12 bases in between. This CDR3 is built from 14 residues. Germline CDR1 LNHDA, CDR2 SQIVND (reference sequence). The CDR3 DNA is TGTGCCAGTAATCACAGGTCTATGAACACTGAAGCTTTCTTT. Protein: CASNHRSMNTEAFF.

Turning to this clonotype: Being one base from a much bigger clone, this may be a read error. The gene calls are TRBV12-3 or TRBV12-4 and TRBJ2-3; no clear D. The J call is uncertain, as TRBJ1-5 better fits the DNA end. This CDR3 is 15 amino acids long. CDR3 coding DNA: TGTGCCAGCAGTCCCGGAGTCGGATCCACAGATACGCAGCATTTT. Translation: CASSPGVGSTDTQHF.

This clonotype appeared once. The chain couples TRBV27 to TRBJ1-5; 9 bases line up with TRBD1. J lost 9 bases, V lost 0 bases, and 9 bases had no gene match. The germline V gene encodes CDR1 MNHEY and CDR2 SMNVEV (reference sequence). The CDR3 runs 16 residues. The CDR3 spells CASSLSYGQGTRPQHF. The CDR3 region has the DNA TGTGCCAGCAGTTTATCTTATGGACAGGGGACCCGGCCCCAGCATTTT.

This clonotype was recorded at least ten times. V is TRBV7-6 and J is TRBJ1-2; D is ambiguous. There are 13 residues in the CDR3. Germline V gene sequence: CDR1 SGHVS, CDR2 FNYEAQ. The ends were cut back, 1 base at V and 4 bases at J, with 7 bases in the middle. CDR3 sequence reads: CASSLDRFYGYTF. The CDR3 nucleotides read TGTGCCAGCAGCTTAGACAGATTCTATGGCTACACCTTC.

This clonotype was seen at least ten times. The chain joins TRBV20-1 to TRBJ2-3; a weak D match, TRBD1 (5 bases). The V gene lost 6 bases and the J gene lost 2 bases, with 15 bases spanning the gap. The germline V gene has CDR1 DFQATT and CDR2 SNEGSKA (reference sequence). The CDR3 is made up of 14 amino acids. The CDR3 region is CSALDRIFTDTQYF. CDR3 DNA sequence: TGCAGTGCCCTTGACAGAATCTTCACAGATACGCAGTATTTT.

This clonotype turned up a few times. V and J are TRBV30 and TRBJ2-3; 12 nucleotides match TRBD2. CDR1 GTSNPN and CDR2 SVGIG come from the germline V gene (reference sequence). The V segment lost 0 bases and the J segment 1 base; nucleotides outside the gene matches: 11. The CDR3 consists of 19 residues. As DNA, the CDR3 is TGTGCCTGGAGTGTACTAGCGGGGGGTTCCGGGAGTCGCACAGATACGCAGTATTTT. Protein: CAWSVLAGGSGSRTDTQYF.